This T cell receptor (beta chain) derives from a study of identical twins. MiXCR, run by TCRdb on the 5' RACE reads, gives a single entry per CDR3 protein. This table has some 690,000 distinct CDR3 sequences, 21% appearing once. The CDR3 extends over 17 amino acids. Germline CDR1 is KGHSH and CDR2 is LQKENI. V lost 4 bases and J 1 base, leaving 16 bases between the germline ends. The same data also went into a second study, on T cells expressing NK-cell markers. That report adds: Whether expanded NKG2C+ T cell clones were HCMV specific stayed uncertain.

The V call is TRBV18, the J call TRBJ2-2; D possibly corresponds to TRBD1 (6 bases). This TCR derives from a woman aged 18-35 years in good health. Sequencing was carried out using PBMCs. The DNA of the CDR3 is TGTGCCAGCTCACGCAACGATTTGACAGGGAACACCGGGGAGCTGTTTTTT. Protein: CASSRNDLTGNTGELFF.